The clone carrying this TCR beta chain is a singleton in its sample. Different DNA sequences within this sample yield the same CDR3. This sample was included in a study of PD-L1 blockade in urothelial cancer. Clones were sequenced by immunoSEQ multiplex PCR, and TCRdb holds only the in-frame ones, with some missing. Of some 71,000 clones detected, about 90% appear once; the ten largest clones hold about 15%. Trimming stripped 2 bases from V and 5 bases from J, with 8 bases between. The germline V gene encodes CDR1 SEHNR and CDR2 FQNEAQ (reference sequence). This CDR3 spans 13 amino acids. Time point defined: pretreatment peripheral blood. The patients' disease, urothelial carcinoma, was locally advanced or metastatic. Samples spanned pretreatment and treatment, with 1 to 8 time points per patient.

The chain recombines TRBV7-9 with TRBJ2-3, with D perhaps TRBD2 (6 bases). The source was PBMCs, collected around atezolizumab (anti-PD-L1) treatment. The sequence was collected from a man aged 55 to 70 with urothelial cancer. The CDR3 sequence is CASSLTGVDTQYF. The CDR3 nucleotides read TGTGCCAGCAGCTTAACGGGGGTAGATACGCAGTATTTT.